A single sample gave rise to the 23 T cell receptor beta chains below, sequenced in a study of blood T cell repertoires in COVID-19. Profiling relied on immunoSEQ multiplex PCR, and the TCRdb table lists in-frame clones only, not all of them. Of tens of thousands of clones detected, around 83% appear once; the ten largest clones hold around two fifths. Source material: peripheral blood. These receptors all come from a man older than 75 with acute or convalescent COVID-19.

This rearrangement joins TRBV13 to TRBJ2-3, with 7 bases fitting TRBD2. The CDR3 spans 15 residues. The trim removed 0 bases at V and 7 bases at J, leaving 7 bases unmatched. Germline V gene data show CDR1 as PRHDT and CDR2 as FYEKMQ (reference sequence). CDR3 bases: TGTGCCAGCAGCTTAGGGACTAGCTGGCTAAATACGCAGTATTTT. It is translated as CASSLGTSWLNTQYF.

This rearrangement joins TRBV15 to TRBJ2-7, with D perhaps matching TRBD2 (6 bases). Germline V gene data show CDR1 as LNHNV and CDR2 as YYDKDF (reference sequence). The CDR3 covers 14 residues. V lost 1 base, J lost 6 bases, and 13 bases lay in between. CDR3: CATSRALRGGEQYF. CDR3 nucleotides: TGTGCCACCAGCAGAGCCCTGCGGGGCGGCGAGCAGTACTTC.

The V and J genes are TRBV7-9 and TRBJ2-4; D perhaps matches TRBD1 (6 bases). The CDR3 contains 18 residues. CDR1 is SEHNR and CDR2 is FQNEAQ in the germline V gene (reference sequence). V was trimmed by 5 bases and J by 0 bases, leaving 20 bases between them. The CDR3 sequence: CASSPQGRPGLAKNIQYF. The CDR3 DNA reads TGTGCCAGCAGCCCGCAGGGGCGTCCAGGTCTAGCCAAAAACATTCAGTACTTC.

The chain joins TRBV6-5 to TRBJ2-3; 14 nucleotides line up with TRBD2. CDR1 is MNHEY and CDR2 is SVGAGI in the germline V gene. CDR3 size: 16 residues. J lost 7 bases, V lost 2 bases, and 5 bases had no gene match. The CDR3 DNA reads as TGTGCCAGCAGTTACGGAAGGACTAGCGGGAGGAATACGCAGTATTTT. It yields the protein CASSYGRTSGRNTQYF.

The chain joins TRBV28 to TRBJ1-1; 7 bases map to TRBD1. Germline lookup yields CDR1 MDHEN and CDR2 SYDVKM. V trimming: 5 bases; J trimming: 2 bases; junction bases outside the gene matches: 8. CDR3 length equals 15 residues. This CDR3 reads CASSPTGTVNTEAFF. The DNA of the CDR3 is TGTGCCAGCAGTCCAACCGGGACAGTTAACACTGAAGCTTTCTTT.

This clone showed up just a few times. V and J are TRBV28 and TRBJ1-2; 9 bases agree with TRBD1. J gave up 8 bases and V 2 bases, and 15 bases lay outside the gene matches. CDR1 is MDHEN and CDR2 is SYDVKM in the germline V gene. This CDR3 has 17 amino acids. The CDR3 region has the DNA TGTGCCAGCAGTTTAAACGCGGACAGGGGCTCTTTGTGGGGCTACACCTTC. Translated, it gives CASSLNADRGSLWGYTF.

CDR3 DNA sequence: TGTGCCAGCAGCCTCCTAGGAGGGTATAGCAATCAGCCCCAGCATTTT. Protein sequence: CASSLLGGYSNQPQHF. The chain employs TRBV5-5 and TRBJ1-5, with D uncertain. Looked up from germline, CDR1 is SGHKS and CDR2 is YYEKEE (reference sequence). This CDR3 is built from 16 residues. Trimming cost V 4 bases and J 0 bases, with 14 bases left between them.

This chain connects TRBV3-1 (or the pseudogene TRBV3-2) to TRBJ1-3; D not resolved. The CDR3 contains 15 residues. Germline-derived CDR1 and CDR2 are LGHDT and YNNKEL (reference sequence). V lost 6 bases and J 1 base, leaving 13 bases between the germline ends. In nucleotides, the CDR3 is TGTGCCAGCAGTCGTGATACAGTATCTGGAAACACCATATATTTT. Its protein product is CASSRDTVSGNTIYF.

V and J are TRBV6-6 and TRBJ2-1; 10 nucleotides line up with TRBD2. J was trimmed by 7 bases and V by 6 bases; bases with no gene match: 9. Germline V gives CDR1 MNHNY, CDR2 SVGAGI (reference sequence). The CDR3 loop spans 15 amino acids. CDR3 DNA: TGTGCCAGCAGCTTGCTAGCGGGAGTAGGAAATGAGCAGTTCTTC. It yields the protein CASSLLAGVGNEQFF.

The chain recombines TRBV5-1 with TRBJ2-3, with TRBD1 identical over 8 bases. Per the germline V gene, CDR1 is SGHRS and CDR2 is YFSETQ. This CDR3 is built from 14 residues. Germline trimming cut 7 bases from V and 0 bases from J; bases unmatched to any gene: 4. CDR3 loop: CASVRGLSTDTQYF. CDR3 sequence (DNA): TGCGCCAGCGTCAGGGGGCTCAGCACAGATACGCAGTATTTT.

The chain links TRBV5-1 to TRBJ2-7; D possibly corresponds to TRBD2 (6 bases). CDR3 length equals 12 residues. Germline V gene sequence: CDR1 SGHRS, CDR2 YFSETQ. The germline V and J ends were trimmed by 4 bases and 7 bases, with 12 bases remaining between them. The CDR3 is CASSPEAGEQYF. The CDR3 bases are TGCGCCAGCAGCCCGGAGGCGGGAGAGCAGTACTTC.

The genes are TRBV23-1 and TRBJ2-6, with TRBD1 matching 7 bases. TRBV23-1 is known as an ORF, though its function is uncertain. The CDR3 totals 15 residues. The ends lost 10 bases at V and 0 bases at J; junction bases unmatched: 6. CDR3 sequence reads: CANWTGPSGANVLTF. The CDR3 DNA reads TGCGCCAACTGGACAGGACCCTCTGGGGCCAACGTCCTGACTTTC.

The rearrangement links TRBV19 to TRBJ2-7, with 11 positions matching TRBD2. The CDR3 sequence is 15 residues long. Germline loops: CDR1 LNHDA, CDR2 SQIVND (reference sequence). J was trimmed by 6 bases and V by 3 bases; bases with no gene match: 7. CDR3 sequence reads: CASSIYSSGRREQYF. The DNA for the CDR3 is TGTGCCAGTAGTATTTATTCTAGCGGGAGGCGCGAGCAGTACTTC.

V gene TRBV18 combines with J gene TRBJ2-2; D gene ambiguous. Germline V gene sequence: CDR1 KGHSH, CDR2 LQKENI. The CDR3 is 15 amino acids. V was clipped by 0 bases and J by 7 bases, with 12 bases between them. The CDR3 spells CASSPPSTYNGELFF. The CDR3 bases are TGTGCCAGCTCACCACCGTCGACTTACAACGGGGAGCTGTTTTTT.

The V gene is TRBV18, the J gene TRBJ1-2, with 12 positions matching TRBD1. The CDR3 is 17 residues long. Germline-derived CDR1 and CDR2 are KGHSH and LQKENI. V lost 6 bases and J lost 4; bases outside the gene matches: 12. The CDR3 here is CASSSGTGGRDGYGYTF. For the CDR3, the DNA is TGTGCCAGCTCTTCCGGGACAGGGGGCCGGGACGGCTATGGCTACACCTTC.

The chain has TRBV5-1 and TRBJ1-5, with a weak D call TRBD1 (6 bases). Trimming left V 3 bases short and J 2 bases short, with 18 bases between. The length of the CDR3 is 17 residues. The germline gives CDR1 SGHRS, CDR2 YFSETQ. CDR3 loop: CASSSGPRGGGNQPQHF. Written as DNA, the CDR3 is TGCGCCAGCAGCTCTGGACCCAGGGGCGGCGGCAATCAGCCCCAGCATTTT.

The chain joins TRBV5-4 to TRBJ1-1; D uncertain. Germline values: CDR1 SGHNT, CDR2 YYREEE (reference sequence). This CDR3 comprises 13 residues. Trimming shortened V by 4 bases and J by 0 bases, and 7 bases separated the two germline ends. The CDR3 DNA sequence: TGTGCCAGCAGCCCCGGGTTGAACACTGAAGCTTTCTTT. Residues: CASSPGLNTEAFF.

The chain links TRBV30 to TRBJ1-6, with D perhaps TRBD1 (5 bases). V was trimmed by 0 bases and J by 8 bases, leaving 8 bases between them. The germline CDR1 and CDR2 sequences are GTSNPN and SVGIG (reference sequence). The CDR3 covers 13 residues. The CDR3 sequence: CAWSVGRDSPLHF. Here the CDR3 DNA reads TGTGCCTGGAGTGTAGGCAGGGATTCACCCCTCCACTTT.

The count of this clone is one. Written as DNA, the CDR3 is TGCGCCAGCAGTGAGGGGCAGGGGCTAACCTACGAGCAGTACTTC. Protein: CASSEGQGLTYEQYF. The chain recombines TRBV10-1 with TRBJ2-7, with D possibly TRBD1 on 6 matching bases. Germline loops: CDR1 WNHNN, CDR2 SYGVQD (reference sequence). The V and J ends lost 2 bases and 2 bases respectively, with 13 bases between them. The CDR3 extends over 15 amino acids.

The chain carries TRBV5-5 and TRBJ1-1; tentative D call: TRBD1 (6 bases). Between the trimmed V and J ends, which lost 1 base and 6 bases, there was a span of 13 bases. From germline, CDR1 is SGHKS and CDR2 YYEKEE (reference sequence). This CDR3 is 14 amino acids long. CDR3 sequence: CASSLIQGIAEAFF. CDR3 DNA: TGTGCCAGCAGCTTGATACAGGGCATTGCTGAAGCTTTCTTT.

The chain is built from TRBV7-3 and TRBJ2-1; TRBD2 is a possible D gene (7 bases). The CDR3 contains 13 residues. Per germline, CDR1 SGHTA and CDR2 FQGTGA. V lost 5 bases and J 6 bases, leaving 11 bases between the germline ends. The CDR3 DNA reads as TGTGCCAGCAGCGGGGGGGCCCGCAATGAGCAGTTCTTC. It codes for CASSGGARNEQFF. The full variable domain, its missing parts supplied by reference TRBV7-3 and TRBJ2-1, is GAGVSQTPSNKVTEKGKYVELRCDPISGHTALYWYRQSLGQGPEFLIYFQGTGAADDSGLPNDRFFAVRPEGSVSTLKIQRTERGDSAVYLCASSGGARNEQFFGPGTRLTVL.

DNA for the CDR3: TGTGCCAGCAAGGACAGGGAGTACACCGGGGAGCTGTTTTTT. This gives the protein CASKDREYTGELFF. The chain is built from TRBV6-5 and TRBJ2-2; 8 nucleotides match TRBD1. Germline CDR1 and CDR2: MNHEY and SVGAGI. J lost 3 bases, V lost 7 bases, and 4 bases had no gene match. This CDR3 spans 14 amino acids.

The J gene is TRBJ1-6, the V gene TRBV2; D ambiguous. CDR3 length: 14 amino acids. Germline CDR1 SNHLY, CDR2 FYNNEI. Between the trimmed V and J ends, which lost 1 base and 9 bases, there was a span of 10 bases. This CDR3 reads CASSEDPGFSPLHF. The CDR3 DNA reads TGTGCCAGCAGTGAAGATCCCGGGTTTTCACCCCTCCACTTT.